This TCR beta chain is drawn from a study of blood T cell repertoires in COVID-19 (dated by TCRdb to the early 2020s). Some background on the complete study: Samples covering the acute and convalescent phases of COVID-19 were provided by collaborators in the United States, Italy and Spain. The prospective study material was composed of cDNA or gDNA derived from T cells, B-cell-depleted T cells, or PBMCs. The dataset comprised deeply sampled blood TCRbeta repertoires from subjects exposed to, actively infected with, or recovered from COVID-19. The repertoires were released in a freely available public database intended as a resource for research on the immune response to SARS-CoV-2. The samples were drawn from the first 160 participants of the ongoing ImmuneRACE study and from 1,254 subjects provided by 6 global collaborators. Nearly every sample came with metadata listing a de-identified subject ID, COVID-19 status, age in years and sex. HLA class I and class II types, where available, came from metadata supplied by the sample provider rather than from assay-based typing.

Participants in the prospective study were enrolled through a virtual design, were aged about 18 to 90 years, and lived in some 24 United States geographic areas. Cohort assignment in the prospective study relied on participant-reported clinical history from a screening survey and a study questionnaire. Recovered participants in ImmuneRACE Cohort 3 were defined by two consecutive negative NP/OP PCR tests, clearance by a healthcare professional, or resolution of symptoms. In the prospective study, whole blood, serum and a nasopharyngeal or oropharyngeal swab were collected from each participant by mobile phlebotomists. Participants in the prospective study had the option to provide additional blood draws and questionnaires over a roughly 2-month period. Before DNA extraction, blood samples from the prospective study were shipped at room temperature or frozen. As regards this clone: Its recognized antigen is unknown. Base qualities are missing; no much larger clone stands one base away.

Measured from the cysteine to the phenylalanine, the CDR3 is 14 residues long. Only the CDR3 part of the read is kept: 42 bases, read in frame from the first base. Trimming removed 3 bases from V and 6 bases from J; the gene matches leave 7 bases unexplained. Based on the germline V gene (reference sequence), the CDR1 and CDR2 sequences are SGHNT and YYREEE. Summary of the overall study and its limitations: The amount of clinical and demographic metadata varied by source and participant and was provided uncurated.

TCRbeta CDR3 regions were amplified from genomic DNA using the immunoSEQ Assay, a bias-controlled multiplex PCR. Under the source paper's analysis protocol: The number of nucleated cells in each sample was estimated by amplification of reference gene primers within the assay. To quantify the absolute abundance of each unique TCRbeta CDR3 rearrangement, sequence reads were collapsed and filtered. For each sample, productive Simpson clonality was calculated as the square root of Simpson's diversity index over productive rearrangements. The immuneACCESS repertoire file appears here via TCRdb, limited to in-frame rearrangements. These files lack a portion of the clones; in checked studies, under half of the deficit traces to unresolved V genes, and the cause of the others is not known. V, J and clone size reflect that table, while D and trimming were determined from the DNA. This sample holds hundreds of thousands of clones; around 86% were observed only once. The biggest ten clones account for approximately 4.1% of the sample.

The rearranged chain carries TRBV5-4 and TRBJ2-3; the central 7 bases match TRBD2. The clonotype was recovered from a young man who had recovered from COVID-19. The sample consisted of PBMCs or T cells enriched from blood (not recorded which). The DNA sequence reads TGTGCCAGCAGCTCCCTTGGGACTAAGGATACGCAGTATTTT. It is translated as CASSSLGTKDTQYF.